This paragraph reports one T cell receptor beta chain. Germline CDR1 reads MNHNS; CDR2 reads SASEGT. The ends were cut back, 1 base at V and 0 bases at J, with 13 bases in the middle. The CDR3 runs to 16 residues. Original handling: The authors estimated nucleated cell counts from reference gene primer amplification. Measured with immunoSEQ multiplex PCR; TCRdb has only the in-frame clones, and not every one. That table is the source of V, J and clone size, and D and trimming were worked out from the DNA. Here the sample spans 200,000 to 300,000 clones, about 86% being singletons. The sample is drawn from a study of blood T cell repertoires in COVID-19. Overall study context: Some COVID-19 samples were acute and others convalescent; all came from the United States, Italy and Spain. Nucleic acid was either cDNA or gDNA, and it came from T cells, B-cell-depleted T cells, or PBMCs.

Sequenced: peripheral blood. The rearrangement joins TRBV6-1 to TRBJ2-7; D perhaps matches TRBD1 (6 bases). This TCR derives from an elderly man with acute or convalescent COVID-19. The CDR3 DNA reads as TGTGCCAGCAGTGAAGATGGGGGCTCAAGCTCCTACGAGCAGTACTTC. The encoded protein is CASSEDGGSSSYEQYF.